Listed below are T cell receptor beta chains from one sample, sequenced in a study of T-cell reconstitution after alpha-beta-depleted transplantation in children. TCRdb recomputed calls from the PCR reads with MiXCR, one row per CDR3 protein. The sample holds 700,000 to 950,000 distinct CDR3 sequences, around 17% seen once. Sequencing was performed on PBMCs, mostly from graft donor cells, taken 360 days after TCRalphabeta/CD19-depleted stem cell transplant. Every receptor here comes from a male patient aged 5 to 17 who had a stem cell transplant for acute lymphoblastic leukemia, so the T cells may come from the graft donor. Each CDR3 is given with its conserved first and last residue. Each record gives: J gene, V gene, D gene, clone size, CDR3 DNA, CDR3 protein. The D gene is left open where the match is weak. Only part of the rows carry a size: once, few, many, or a class if the clone is expanded.

j_call: TRBJ1-5
v_call: TRBV10-3
d_call: .
clone_size: few
cdr3_nt: TGTGCCATCAGTGAGTCGGGAAGGTATAGCAATCAGCCCCAGCATTTT
cdr3_aa: CAISESGRYSNQPQHF

j_call: TRBJ2-7
v_call: TRBV12-5
d_call: .
clone_size: .
cdr3_nt: TGTGCTAGTGGTTGGAAGACCTACGAGCAGTACTTC
cdr3_aa: CASGWKTYEQYF

j_call: TRBJ2-7
v_call: TRBV29-1
d_call: .
clone_size: .
cdr3_nt: TGCAGCGTTGAAGATCCTGGGACTGGAGGCTACGAGCAGTACTTC
cdr3_aa: CSVEDPGTGGYEQYF

j_call: TRBJ2-1
v_call: TRBV10-3
d_call: .
clone_size: .
cdr3_nt: TGTGCCATCAGTGACGGGGTGAATGAGCAGTTCTTC
cdr3_aa: CAISDGVNEQFF

j_call: TRBJ2-7
v_call: TRBV21-1
d_call: .
clone_size: few
cdr3_nt: TGTGCCAGCAGCAAAGGGACAGGGGCCTCCTACGAGCAGTACTTC
cdr3_aa: CASSKGTGASYEQYF

j_call: TRBJ2-6
v_call: TRBV4-1
d_call: TRBD1
clone_size: .
cdr3_nt: TGCGCCAGCAGCCCCAGGGGGTATAGCTCTGGGGCCAACGTCCTGACTTTC
cdr3_aa: CASSPRGYSSGANVLTF

j_call: TRBJ2-1
v_call: TRBV5-1
d_call: TRBD2
clone_size: .
cdr3_nt: TGCGCCAGCAGCTCCCGCAAACTAGCGGTGGGCAATGAGCAGTTCTTC
cdr3_aa: CASSSRKLAVGNEQFF

j_call: TRBJ2-1
v_call: TRBV27
d_call: .
clone_size: .
cdr3_nt: TGTGCCAGCAGTTTCGGCTCCTCTTGGAATGAGCAGTTCTTC
cdr3_aa: CASSFGSSWNEQFF

j_call: TRBJ2-7
v_call: TRBV7-3
d_call: TRBD2
clone_size: .
cdr3_nt: TGTGCCAGCAGCTATGGACTAGCGGGCCTCTACGAGCAGTACTTC
cdr3_aa: CASSYGLAGLYEQYF

j_call: TRBJ2-2
v_call: TRBV12-5
d_call: .
clone_size: few
cdr3_nt: TGTGCTAGTGGTTTGGATCAGGGGGGTTACACCGGGGAGCTGTTTTTT
cdr3_aa: CASGLDQGGYTGELFF

j_call: TRBJ2-1
v_call: TRBV5-6
d_call: .
clone_size: many
cdr3_nt: TGTGCCAGCAGCTTGGGTGATATTGAGCAGTTCTTC
cdr3_aa: CASSLGDIEQFF

j_call: TRBJ2-1
v_call: TRBV7-2
d_call: TRBD2
clone_size: many
cdr3_nt: TGTGCCAGCAGCTTAGCCGGGGGGGGCCGGGAGCAGTTCTTC
cdr3_aa: CASSLAGGGREQFF

j_call: TRBJ2-7
v_call: TRBV20-1
d_call: TRBD2
clone_size: .
cdr3_nt: TGCAGTGCTTCTAGCGGGCCCTACGAGCAGTACTTC
cdr3_aa: CSASSGPYEQYF

j_call: TRBJ2-1
v_call: TRBV7-9
d_call: TRBD1
clone_size: few
cdr3_nt: TGTGCCAGCAGCTTATGGACAGGGTACAATGAGCAGTTCTTC
cdr3_aa: CASSLWTGYNEQFF

j_call: TRBJ1-4
v_call: TRBV4-1
d_call: .
clone_size: .
cdr3_nt: TGCGCCAGCAGCCAAGTTCCCAGGCTCGCTAATGAAAAACTGTTTTTT
cdr3_aa: CASSQVPRLANEKLFF

j_call: TRBJ2-7
v_call: TRBV5-1
d_call: .
clone_size: .
cdr3_nt: TGCGCCAGCAGCTCCTACAGGGACCTCTCCTACGAGCAGTACTTC
cdr3_aa: CASSSYRDLSYEQYF

j_call: TRBJ2-7
v_call: TRBV29-1
d_call: .
clone_size: few
cdr3_nt: TGCAGCTACAGCGGGCTAACCTACGAGCAGTACTTC
cdr3_aa: CSYSGLTYEQYF

j_call: TRBJ2-5
v_call: TRBV5-6
d_call: TRBD2
clone_size: .
cdr3_nt: TGTGCCAGCACCAGACTAGCGGGAGATGAGACCCAGTACTTC
cdr3_aa: CASTRLAGDETQYF

j_call: TRBJ2-4
v_call: TRBV27
d_call: .
clone_size: few
cdr3_nt: TGTGCCAGCGGCACTGGGATCCTAGCCAAAAACATTCAGTACTTC
cdr3_aa: CASGTGILAKNIQYF

j_call: TRBJ2-1
v_call: TRBV25-1
d_call: .
clone_size: .
cdr3_nt: TGTGCCAGCAGTGCGTGGGGGGCAGGGGGCAATGAGCAGTTCTTC
cdr3_aa: CASSAWGAGGNEQFF

j_call: TRBJ2-1
v_call: TRBV12-3/TRBV12-4
d_call: TRBD2
clone_size: few
cdr3_nt: TGTGCCAGCAGTTTAGGGGGAGGGCCAGCCAATGAGCAGTTCTTC
cdr3_aa: CASSLGGGPANEQFF

j_call: TRBJ2-7
v_call: TRBV5-1
d_call: .
clone_size: many
cdr3_nt: TGTGCCAGCAGTTTAGGACAGTACGAGCAGTACTTC
cdr3_aa: CASSLGQYEQYF

j_call: TRBJ2-1
v_call: TRBV29-1
d_call: .
clone_size: few
cdr3_nt: TGCAGCGTTGGGGGTCGGGACGGAAGCTACAATGAGCAGTTCTTC
cdr3_aa: CSVGGRDGSYNEQFF

j_call: TRBJ2-2
v_call: TRBV20-1
d_call: TRBD1
clone_size: few
cdr3_nt: TGCAGTGCTAGGGACAGGGTCAACACCGGGGAGCTGTTTTTT
cdr3_aa: CSARDRVNTGELFF

j_call: TRBJ2-3
v_call: TRBV5-1
d_call: TRBD2
clone_size: .
cdr3_nt: TGCGCCAGCAGCTTCGGGACTAGCGGGCCCTCAGATACGCAGTATTTT
cdr3_aa: CASSFGTSGPSDTQYF

j_call: TRBJ1-4
v_call: TRBV12-3/TRBV12-4
d_call: TRBD1
clone_size: .
cdr3_nt: TGTGCCAGCAGTCGGCTCTACAGGGGTTATGAAAAACTGTTTTTT
cdr3_aa: CASSRLYRGYEKLFF

j_call: TRBJ2-3
v_call: TRBV14
d_call: TRBD2
clone_size: few
cdr3_nt: TGTGCCAGCAGCCAAGGTCGGGAGGGACGGGCAGATACGCAGTATTTT
cdr3_aa: CASSQGREGRADTQYF

j_call: TRBJ2-2
v_call: TRBV24-1
d_call: .
clone_size: .
cdr3_nt: TGTGCCACCAGTGATTTTTGGGGGGATGACACCGGGGAGCTGTTTTTT
cdr3_aa: CATSDFWGDDTGELFF

j_call: TRBJ1-4
v_call: TRBV4-1
d_call: TRBD1
clone_size: many
cdr3_nt: TGCGCCAGCAGTCCCACCGGGACAGTGGATGAAAAACTGTTTTTT
cdr3_aa: CASSPTGTVDEKLFF

j_call: TRBJ1-6
v_call: TRBV6-5
d_call: .
clone_size: few
cdr3_nt: TGTGCCAGCAGTACCGATGGCTCCTATAATTCACCCCTCCACTTT
cdr3_aa: CASSTDGSYNSPLHF

j_call: TRBJ2-7
v_call: TRBV3-1
d_call: .
clone_size: few
cdr3_nt: TGTGCCAGCAGCCAAGTGGTAGCCGGGTCCTACGAGCAGTACTTC
cdr3_aa: CASSQVVAGSYEQYF

j_call: TRBJ2-7
v_call: TRBV5-5
d_call: .
clone_size: .
cdr3_nt: TGTGCCAGCAGCTTGACGGCTCACTCCGAGCAGTACTTC
cdr3_aa: CASSLTAHSEQYF

j_call: TRBJ1-3
v_call: TRBV5-1
d_call: .
clone_size: .
cdr3_nt: TGCGCCAGCAGCTACCTCGAGGCGACTGGAAACACCATATATTTT
cdr3_aa: CASSYLEATGNTIYF

j_call: TRBJ2-7
v_call: TRBV4-1
d_call: TRBD1
clone_size: .
cdr3_nt: TGCGCCAGCAGCCAGGACAGGGAATTTTACGAGCAGTACTTC
cdr3_aa: CASSQDREFYEQYF

j_call: TRBJ2-3
v_call: TRBV6-5
d_call: .
clone_size: many
cdr3_nt: TGTGCCAGCAGTTCAGGCGCTCACCCCCTTGATACGCAGTATTTT
cdr3_aa: CASSSGAHPLDTQYF

j_call: TRBJ2-1
v_call: TRBV12-3/TRBV12-4
d_call: .
clone_size: few
cdr3_nt: TGTGCCAGCAGTTTAGCGCCACTAGAGCAGTTCTTC
cdr3_aa: CASSLAPLEQFF

j_call: TRBJ2-7
v_call: TRBV4-1
d_call: TRBD2
clone_size: .
cdr3_nt: TGCGCCAGCAGCCAAGAACCTAGCGGGAGGGGTTTCTCCTACGAGCAGTACTTC
cdr3_aa: CASSQEPSGRGFSYEQYF

j_call: TRBJ2-7
v_call: TRBV20-1
d_call: .
clone_size: many
cdr3_nt: TGCAGTGCTTCTCTAGGGAACCCGAGAGAGCAGTACTTC
cdr3_aa: CSASLGNPREQYF

j_call: TRBJ1-2
v_call: TRBV7-9
d_call: .
clone_size: many
cdr3_nt: TGTGCCAGCAGCGGTGGGGCGGGTAATGGCTACACCTTC
cdr3_aa: CASSGGAGNGYTF

j_call: TRBJ2-1
v_call: TRBV4-1
d_call: TRBD1
clone_size: few
cdr3_nt: TGCGCCAGCCGTCTCGGGACAGGGGGCAGGAATGAGCAGTTCTTC
cdr3_aa: CASRLGTGGRNEQFF

j_call: TRBJ1-4
v_call: TRBV6-1
d_call: .
clone_size: few
cdr3_nt: TGTGCCAGCAGCCATTATCCCGGCGGGGTATCAGCGAAACTGTTTTTT
cdr3_aa: CASSHYPGGVSAKLFF

j_call: TRBJ2-7
v_call: TRBV12-3/TRBV12-4
d_call: .
clone_size: .
cdr3_nt: TGTGCCAGCAGTTTAAGTTACGAGGGCTCCTACGAGCAGTACTTC
cdr3_aa: CASSLSYEGSYEQYF

j_call: TRBJ2-7
v_call: TRBV12-3/TRBV12-4
d_call: TRBD2
clone_size: few
cdr3_nt: TGTGCCAGCAGTTTAACCCATCTAGCGGGAGGCGCCTACGAGCAGTACTTC
cdr3_aa: CASSLTHLAGGAYEQYF

j_call: TRBJ2-1
v_call: TRBV20-1
d_call: TRBD2
clone_size: .
cdr3_nt: TGCAGTGCTAGAGATCCGCGGGAGATACGCCGTAATGAGCAGTTCTTC
cdr3_aa: CSARDPREIRRNEQFF

j_call: TRBJ2-7
v_call: TRBV5-1
d_call: .
clone_size: .
cdr3_nt: TGCGCCAGCACTTCGGACGGCTACGAGCAGTACTTC
cdr3_aa: CASTSDGYEQYF

j_call: TRBJ2-4
v_call: TRBV5-1
d_call: TRBD1
clone_size: few
cdr3_nt: TGCGCCAGCAGCTCTACCGGGACAGAAAAAAACATTCAGTACTTC
cdr3_aa: CASSSTGTEKNIQYF

j_call: TRBJ1-1
v_call: TRBV5-1
d_call: .
clone_size: .
cdr3_nt: TGCGCCAGCAGCTTGGCCACCCGTAACACTGAAGCTTTCTTT
cdr3_aa: CASSLATRNTEAFF

j_call: TRBJ1-5
v_call: TRBV20-1
d_call: .
clone_size: .
cdr3_nt: TGCAGTGCTAGAGAAGGGGAGGGAGGTCAGCCCCAGCATTTT
cdr3_aa: CSAREGEGGQPQHF